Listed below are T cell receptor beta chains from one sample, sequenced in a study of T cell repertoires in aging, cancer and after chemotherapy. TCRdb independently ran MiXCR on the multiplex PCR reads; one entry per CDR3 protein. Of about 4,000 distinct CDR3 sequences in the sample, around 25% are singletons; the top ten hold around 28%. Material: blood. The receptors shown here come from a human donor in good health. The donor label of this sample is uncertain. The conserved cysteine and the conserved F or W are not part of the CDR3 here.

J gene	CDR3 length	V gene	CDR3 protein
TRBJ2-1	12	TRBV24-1	ATARAGKSNEQF
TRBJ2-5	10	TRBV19	ASSAGQETQY
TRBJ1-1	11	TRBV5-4	ASSRTGGTEAF
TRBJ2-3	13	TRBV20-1	SAGRTSGGLDTQY
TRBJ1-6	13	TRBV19	ASSMIGQGESPLH
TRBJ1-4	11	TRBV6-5	ASRPPGQEKLF
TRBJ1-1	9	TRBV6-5	ASITWYGAF
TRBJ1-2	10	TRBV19	ASSTWTYGYT
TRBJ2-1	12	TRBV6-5	ASSQMPGQGNQF
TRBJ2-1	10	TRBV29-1	SVSGGYNEQF
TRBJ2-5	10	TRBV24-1	ATGQGRETQY
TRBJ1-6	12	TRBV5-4	ASSFYSYNSPLH
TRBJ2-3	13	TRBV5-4	ASSLSDSRTDTQY